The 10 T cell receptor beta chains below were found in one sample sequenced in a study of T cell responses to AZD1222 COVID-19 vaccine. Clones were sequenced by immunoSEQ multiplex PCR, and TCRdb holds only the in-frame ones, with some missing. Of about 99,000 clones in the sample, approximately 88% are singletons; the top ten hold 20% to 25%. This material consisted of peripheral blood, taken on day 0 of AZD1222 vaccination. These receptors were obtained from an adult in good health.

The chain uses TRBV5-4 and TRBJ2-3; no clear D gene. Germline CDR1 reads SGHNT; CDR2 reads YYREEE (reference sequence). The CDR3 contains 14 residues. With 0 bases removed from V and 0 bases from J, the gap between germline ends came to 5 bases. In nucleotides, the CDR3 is TGTGCCAGCAGCTTGGACATTAGCACAGATACGCAGTATTTT. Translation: CASSLDISTDTQYF.

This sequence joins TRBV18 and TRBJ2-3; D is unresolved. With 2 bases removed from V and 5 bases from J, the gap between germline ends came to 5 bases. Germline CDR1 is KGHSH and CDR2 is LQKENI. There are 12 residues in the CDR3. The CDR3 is CASSPTGDTQYF. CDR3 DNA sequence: TGTGCCAGCTCACCAACGGGAGATACGCAGTATTTT.

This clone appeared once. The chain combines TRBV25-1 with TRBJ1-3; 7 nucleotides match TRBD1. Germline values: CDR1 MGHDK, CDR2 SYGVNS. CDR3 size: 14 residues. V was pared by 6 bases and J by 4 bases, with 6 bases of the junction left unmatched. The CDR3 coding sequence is TGTGCCAGCAGAGAACAGGGGTCAGGAAACACCATATATTTT. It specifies CASREQGSGNTIYF.

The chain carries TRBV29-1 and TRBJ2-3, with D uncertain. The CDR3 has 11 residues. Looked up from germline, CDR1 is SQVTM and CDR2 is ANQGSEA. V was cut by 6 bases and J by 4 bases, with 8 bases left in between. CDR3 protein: CSVTVADTQYF. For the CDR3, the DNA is TGCAGCGTCACCGTGGCAGATACGCAGTATTTT.

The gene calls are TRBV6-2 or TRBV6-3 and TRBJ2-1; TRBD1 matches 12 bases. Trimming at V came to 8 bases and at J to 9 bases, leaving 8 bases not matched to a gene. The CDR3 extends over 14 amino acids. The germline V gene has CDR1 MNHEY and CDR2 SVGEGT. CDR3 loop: CASRRDRGRSEQFF. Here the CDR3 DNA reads TGTGCCAGCCGCCGGGACAGGGGGCGAAGTGAGCAGTTCTTC.

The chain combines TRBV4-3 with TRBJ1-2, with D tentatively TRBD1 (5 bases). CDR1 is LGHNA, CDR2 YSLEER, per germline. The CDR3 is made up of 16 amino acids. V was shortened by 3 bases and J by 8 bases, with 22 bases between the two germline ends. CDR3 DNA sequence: TGCGCCAGCAGCCAGGGACGATCAGGGAGCCCCTACGGCTACACCTTC. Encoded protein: CASSQGRSGSPYGYTF.

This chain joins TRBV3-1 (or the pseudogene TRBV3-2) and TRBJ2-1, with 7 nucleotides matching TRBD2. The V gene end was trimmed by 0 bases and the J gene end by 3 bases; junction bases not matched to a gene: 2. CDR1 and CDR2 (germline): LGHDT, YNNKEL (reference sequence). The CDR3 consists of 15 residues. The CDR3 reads CASSQDGTIYNEQFF. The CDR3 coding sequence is TGTGCCAGCAGCCAAGATGGGACTATCTACAATGAGCAGTTCTTC.

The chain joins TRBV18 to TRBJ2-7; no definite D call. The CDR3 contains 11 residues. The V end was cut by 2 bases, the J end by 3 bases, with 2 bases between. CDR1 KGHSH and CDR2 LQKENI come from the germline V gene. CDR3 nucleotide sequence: TGTGCCAGCTCACCAGACTACGAGCAGTACTTC. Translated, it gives CASSPDYEQYF.

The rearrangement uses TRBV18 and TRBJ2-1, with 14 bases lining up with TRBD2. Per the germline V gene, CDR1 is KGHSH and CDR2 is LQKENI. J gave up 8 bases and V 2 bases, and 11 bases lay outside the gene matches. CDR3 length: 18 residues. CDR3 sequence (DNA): TGTGCCAGCTCACCAAGTGGGATGACTAGCGGGGGGGCCTATGAGCAGTTCTTC. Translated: CASSPSGMTSGGAYEQFF.

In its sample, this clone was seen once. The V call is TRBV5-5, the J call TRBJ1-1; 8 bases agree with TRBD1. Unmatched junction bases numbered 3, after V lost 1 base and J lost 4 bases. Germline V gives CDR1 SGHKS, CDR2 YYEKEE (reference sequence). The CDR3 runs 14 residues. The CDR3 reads CASSLQDRGTEAFF. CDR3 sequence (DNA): TGTGCCAGCAGCTTGCAAGACAGGGGCACTGAAGCTTTCTTT.